This T cell receptor beta chain was found in a study of T cells in Graves' hyperthyroidism and ophthalmopathy. Study-level results: Blood also showed most of the thyroid clonotypes that were expanded above 0.001.

This clonotype was found a few times. What it recognizes is unknown. From RNA transcripts, TCR beta CDR3 regions were amplified. The HTBI primer set was used in a first-round RT-PCR of the TCR CDR3. TCRdb re-called the multiplex PCR reads with MiXCR, one entry per CDR3 protein. This sample has about 480,000 distinct CDR3 sequences; roughly 25% occur once, and the top ten carry about 11%. Ophthalmopathy patients showed a Clinical Activity Score of at least 3, NOSPECS grade of at least 4 and duration under 3 months. Isolation of PBMCs was performed on 9.5 to 10 ml fresh peripheral blood. The CDR3 has 14 amino acids. After removal of 5 bases from V and 5 bases from J, the junction contained 6 bases not matched to a gene. CDR1 is SEHNR and CDR2 is FQNEAQ in the germline V gene (reference sequence).

The source is a woman in her thirties with Graves' ophthalmopathy. The chain uses TRBV7-9 and TRBJ1-3, with 7 bases that match TRBD1. Sequenced input: blood. CDR3 in amino acids: CASSPPGQRNTIYF. As DNA, the CDR3 is TGTGCCAGCAGCCCGCCGGGACAGAGAAACACCATATATTTT.